This T cell receptor (beta chain) emerged from a study of blood T cells in healthy people across ages. Study results and limitations: Donors of long life had a larger count of naive CD4+ cells and greater diversity than aged donors.

As regards this clonotype: Its antigen is undetermined.

V lost 0 bases, J lost 5 bases, and 9 bases lay in between. CDR1 and CDR2 (germline): SGDLS, YYNGEE. This CDR3 contains 15 residues. Combining a sample-barcoded 5' primer with a J-beta primer mix, a second PCR ran for roughly 6 to 11 cycles. A tag from a template-switch adaptor with 12 random nucleotides marked each cDNA molecule. Sequencing yielded, for each sample, at least 3 million paired-end reads carrying CDR3. TCRdb analysed the 5' RACE reads with MiXCR anew, one entry per CDR3 protein. The sample holds more than 900,000 distinct CDR3 sequences, approximately 26% seen once. This sample also belongs to another study, concerning T cells of mothers and their children. According to that study: The yield was over 9.5 million TCR beta CDR3 reads from each mother and a few million from each child.

The source is a girl aged 2 to 9 in good health. This chain connects TRBV9 to TRBJ2-6; weak D call: TRBD1 (5 bases). The sequencing sample was made of blood. The CDR3 loop is CASSVEGPRANVLTF. In DNA, the CDR3 is TGTGCCAGCAGCGTAGAGGGGCCTAGGGCCAACGTCCTGACTTTC.